The following is a T cell receptor beta chain sequence with its context. Germline loops: CDR1 LGHNA, CDR2 YNFKEQ. V shed 0 bases and J 2 bases; nucleotides not matched to a gene: 4. CDR3 length: 17 residues. Generated by immunoSEQ multiplex PCR, the TCRdb table keeps only in-frame clones and is missing some. Of about 39,000 clones in the sample, over 65% are singletons; the top ten hold around 15%. This entry comes from a study of blood T cell repertoires in COVID-19. Study information: COVID-19 samples collected from the United States, Italy and Spain covered acute and convalescent phases. T cells, B-cell-depleted T cells, or PBMCs supplied cDNA or gDNA.

The specimen was peripheral blood. The rearrangement joins TRBV4-2 to TRBJ2-3, with TRBD2 matching over 11 bases. This receptor was taken from a middle-aged man with active or convalescent COVID-19. CDR3 in DNA: TGTGCCAGCAGCCAAGATCAACTAGCGGGGGACACAGATACGCAGTATTTT. Residues: CASSQDQLAGDTDTQYF.